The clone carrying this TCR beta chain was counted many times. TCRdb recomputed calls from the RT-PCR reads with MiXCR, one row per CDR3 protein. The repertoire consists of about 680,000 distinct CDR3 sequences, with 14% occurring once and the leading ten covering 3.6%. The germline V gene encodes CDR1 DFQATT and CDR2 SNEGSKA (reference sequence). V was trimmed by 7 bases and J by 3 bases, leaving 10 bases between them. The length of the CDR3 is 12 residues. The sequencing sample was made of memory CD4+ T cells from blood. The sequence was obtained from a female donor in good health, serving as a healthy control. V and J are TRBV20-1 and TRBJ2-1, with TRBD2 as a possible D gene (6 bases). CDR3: CSGRGSYNEQFF. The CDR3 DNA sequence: TGCAGTGGGCGGGGAAGCTACAATGAGCAGTTCTTC.